A selection of T cell receptor beta chains follows, all from one sample in a study of CD8 T cells in ankylosing spondylitis. MiXCR, applied by TCRdb to the 5' RACE reads, yields one record per CDR3 protein. Counted here are 150,000 to 200,000 distinct CDR3 sequences, about 32% occurring once; the ten biggest clones make up 6%. Sequences were obtained from synovial fluid, either unsorted or a sorted T cell fraction (not recorded which). Receptor source: a male donor with ankylosing spondylitis. The CDR3 runs from the conserved cysteine through the conserved F or W. A D gene is named only where the DNA matches it firmly. For some rows the clone size is stated as once, few or many, or as a class when expanded; others skip it.

v_call,j_call,clone_size,d_call,cdr3_nt,cdr3_aa
TRBV5-6,TRBJ1-2,.,TRBD1,TGTGCCAGCAGCTTGGGGGACAGGGATTATGGCTACACCTTC,CASSLGDRDYGYTF
TRBV20-1,TRBJ2-7,few,.,TGCAGTGCTACCGGCGGCCGGGGTGGTCTTTCCTACGAGCAGTACTTC,CSATGGRGGLSYEQYF
TRBV5-6,TRBJ1-1,many,.,TGTGCCAGCAGCTCGTTGGACAGAAACACTGAAGCTTTCTTT,CASSSLDRNTEAFF
TRBV11-2,TRBJ2-1,many,.,TGTGCCAGCAGCTTAGATCGTATCAATGAGCAGTTCTTC,CASSLDRINEQFF
TRBV20-1,TRBJ2-7,.,TRBD2,TGCAGTGCTAGAGATGTACTAGCGGACTTCTACGAGCAGTACTTC,CSARDVLADFYEQYF
TRBV6-2/TRBV6-3,TRBJ1-3,many,.,TGTGCCAGCAGTGAATACGACGGACGCTCTGGAAACACCATATATTTT,CASSEYDGRSGNTIYF
TRBV7-9,TRBJ2-3,.,TRBD1,TGTGCCAGCAGCTTAGGGACAGGGTACACAGATACGCAGTATTTT,CASSLGTGYTDTQYF
TRBV27,TRBJ2-7,.,TRBD2,TGTGCCAGCAGTTCGTTCTCGATCAGGGACTACTACGAGCAGTACTTC,CASSSFSIRDYYEQYF
TRBV5-1,TRBJ2-5,many,TRBD1,TGCGCCAGCAGTAGGTTCGGACAGGGAAAAGAGACCCAGTACTTC,CASSRFGQGKETQYF
TRBV6-2/TRBV6-3,TRBJ2-1,.,TRBD2,TGTGCCAGCAGTCACGGGCAGCGGGGCTACAATGAGCAGTTCTTC,CASSHGQRGYNEQFF
TRBV9,TRBJ1-1,many,.,TGTGCCAGCAGCGTAGTAGGAGGCGGGGTCTCTGCGGAAGCTTTCTTT,CASSVVGGGVSAEAFF
TRBV7-9,TRBJ1-1,many,.,TGTGCCAGCAGCTTAGGGTCAAGGAACACTGAAGCTTTCTTT,CASSLGSRNTEAFF
TRBV4-1,TRBJ2-1,many,.,TGCGCCAGCAGCCAAGATGCTGGGGGATCCTACAATGAGCAGTTCTTC,CASSQDAGGSYNEQFF
TRBV7-2,TRBJ2-1,.,.,TGTGCCAGCAGCTTAGACCGATACAATGAGCAGTTCTTC,CASSLDRYNEQFF
TRBV7-3,TRBJ1-2,few,.,TGTGCCAGCAGCTCAAGCGGGGGGAAGGGTGGCTACACCTTC,CASSSSGGKGGYTF
TRBV6-1,TRBJ1-4,few,.,TGTGCCAGCAGACGGTGGGCTAATGAAAAACTGTTTTTT,CASRRWANEKLFF
TRBV20-1,TRBJ2-7,.,.,TGCAGTACAGGGGGAGCGCGGGAGGTTTCCTACGAGCAGTACTTC,CSTGGAREVSYEQYF
TRBV27,TRBJ2-3,many,TRBD1,TGTGCCAGCAGGGTACAGGGGCGAGATACGCAGTATTTT,CASRVQGRDTQYF
TRBV28,TRBJ1-6,.,.,TGTGCCAGCACCCCCCGGGGGCCCAGTTGGCCCCTCCACTTT,CASTPRGPSWPLHF